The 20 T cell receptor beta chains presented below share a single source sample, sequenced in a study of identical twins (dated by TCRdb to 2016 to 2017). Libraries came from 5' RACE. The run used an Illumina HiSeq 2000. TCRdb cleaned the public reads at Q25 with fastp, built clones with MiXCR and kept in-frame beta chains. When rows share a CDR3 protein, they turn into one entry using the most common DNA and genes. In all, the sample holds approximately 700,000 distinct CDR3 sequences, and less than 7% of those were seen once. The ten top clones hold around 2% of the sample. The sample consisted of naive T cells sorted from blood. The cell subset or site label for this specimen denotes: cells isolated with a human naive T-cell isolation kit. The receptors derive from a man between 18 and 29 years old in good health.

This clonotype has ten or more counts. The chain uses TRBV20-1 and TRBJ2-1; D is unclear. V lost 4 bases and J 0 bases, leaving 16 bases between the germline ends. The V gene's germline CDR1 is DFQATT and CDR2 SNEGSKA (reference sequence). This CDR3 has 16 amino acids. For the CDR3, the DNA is TGCAGTGCTACCACGCCTCAAGGTTTCTCCTACAATGAGCAGTTCTTC. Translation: CSATTPQGFSYNEQFF.

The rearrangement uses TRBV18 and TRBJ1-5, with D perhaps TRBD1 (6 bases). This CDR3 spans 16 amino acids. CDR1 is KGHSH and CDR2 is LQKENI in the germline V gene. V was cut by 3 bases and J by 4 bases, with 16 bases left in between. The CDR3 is CASSPATGASNQPQHF. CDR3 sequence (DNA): TGTGCCAGCTCACCGGCGACAGGCGCCTCTAATCAGCCCCAGCATTTT.

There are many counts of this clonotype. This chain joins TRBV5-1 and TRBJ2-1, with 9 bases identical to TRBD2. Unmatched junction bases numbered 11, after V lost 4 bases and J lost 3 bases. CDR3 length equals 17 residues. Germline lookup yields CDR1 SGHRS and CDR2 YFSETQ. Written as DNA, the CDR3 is TGCGCCAGCAGCCCGGATGATCTAGCGGGATTCTACAATGAGCAGTTCTTC. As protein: CASSPDDLAGFYNEQFF.

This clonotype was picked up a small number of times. The CDR3 nucleotides are TGTGCCAGCAGGGCCGGGACAGGGGTACAGTTCTTC. Translating it yields CASRAGTGVQFF. The V gene is TRBV7-9, the J gene TRBJ2-1, with 10 bases fitting TRBD1. CDR1 and CDR2 from the germline V gene are SEHNR and FQNEAQ (reference sequence). The length of the CDR3 is 12 residues. The trim removed 6 bases at V and 13 bases at J, leaving 6 bases unmatched.

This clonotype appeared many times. The chain's CDR3 is CSAEGGYEQYF. The CDR3 DNA sequence: TGCAGTGCCGAGGGAGGCTACGAGCAGTACTTC. The rearrangement links TRBV20-1 to TRBJ2-7; a weak D match, TRBD2 (6 bases). With 6 bases removed from V and 3 bases from J, the gap between germline ends came to 9 bases. This CDR3 has 11 amino acids. Germline CDR1 reads DFQATT; CDR2 reads SNEGSKA (reference sequence).

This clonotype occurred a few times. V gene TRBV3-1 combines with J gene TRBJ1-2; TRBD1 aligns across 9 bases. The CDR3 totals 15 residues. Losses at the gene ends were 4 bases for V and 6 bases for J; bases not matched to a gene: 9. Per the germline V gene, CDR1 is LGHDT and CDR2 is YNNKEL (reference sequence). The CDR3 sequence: CASSPRDRVIHGYTF. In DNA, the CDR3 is TGTGCCAGCAGCCCCCGGGACAGGGTGATCCATGGCTACACCTTC.

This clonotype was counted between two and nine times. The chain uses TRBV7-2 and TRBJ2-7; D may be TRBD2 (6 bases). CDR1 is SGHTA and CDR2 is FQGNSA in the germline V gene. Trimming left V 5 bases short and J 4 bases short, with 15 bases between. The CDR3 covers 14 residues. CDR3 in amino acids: CASSPKVAGYEQYF. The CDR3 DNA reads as TGTGCCAGCAGCCCCAAAGTCGCGGGATACGAGCAGTACTTC.

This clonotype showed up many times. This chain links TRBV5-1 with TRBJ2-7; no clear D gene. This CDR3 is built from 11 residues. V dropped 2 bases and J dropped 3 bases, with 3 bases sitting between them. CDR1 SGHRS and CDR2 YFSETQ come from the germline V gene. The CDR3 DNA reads TGCGCCAGCAGCTTTTTCTACGAGCAGTACGTC. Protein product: CASSFFYEQYV.

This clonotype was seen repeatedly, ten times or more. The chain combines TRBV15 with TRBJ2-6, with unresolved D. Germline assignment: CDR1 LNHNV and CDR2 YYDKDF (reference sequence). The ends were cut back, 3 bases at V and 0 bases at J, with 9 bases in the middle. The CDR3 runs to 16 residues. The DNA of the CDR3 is TGTGCCACCAGCAGCGGCACCCACTCTGGGGCCAACGTCCTGACTTTC. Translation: CATSSGTHSGANVLTF. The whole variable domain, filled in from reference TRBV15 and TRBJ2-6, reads DAMVIQNPRYQVTQFGKPVTLSCSQTLNHNVMYWYQQKSSQAPKLLFHYYDKDFNNEADTPDNFQSRRPNTSFCFLDIRSPGLGDTAMYLCATSSGTHSGANVLTFGAGSRLTVL.

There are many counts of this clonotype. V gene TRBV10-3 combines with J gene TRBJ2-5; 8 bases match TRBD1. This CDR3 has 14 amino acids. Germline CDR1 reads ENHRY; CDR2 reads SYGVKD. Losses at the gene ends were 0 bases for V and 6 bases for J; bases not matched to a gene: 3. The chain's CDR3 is CAISESTGGKTQYF. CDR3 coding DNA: TGTGCCATCAGTGAGTCAACAGGGGGGAAGACCCAGTACTTC.

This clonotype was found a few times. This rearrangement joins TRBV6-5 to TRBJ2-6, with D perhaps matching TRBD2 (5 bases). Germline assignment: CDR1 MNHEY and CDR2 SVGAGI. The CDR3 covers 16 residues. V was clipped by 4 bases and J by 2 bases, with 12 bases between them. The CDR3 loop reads CASSSRTPTGANVLTF. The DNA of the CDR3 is TGTGCCAGCAGTTCGAGGACTCCAACTGGGGCCAACGTCCTGACTTTC.

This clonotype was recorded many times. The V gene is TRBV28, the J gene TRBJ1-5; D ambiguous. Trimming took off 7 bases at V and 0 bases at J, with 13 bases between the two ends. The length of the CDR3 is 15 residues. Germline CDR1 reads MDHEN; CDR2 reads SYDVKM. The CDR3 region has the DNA TGTGCCAGCATCACGGGTAGGGTTAGCAATCAGCCCCAGCATTTT. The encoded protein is CASITGRVSNQPQHF. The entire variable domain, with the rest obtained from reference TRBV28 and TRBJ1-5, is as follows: DVKVTQSSRYLVKRTGEKVFLECVQDMDHENMFWYRQDPGLGLRLIYFSYDVKMKEKGDIPEGYSVSREKKERFSLILESASTNQTSMYLCASITGRVSNQPQHFGDGTRLSIL.

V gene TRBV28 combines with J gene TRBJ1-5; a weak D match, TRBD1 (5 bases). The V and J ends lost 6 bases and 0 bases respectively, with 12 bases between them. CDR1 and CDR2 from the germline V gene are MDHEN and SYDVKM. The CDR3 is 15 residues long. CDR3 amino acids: CASREAGDSNQPQHF. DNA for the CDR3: TGTGCCAGCAGGGAGGCGGGGGATAGCAATCAGCCCCAGCATTTT.

In DNA form, the CDR3 reads TGTGCCAGCAGATCGGGGAACTCTGGGGCCAACGTCCTGACTTTC. This codes for CASRSGNSGANVLTF. This sequence joins TRBV6-1 and TRBJ2-6; TRBD2 might be the D (5 bases). Germline V gene lookup returns CDR1 MNHNS and CDR2 SASEGT. Trimming took off 6 bases at V and 0 bases at J, with 9 bases between the two ends. This CDR3 spans 15 amino acids.

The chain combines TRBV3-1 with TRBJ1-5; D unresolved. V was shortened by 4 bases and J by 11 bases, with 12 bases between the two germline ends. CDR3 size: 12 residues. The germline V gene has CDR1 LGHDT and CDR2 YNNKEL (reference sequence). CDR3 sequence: CASSPAGEAQHF. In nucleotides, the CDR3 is TGTGCCAGCAGCCCCGCGGGAGAGGCCCAGCATTTT. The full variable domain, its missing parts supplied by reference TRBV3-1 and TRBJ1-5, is DTAVSQTPKYLVTQMGNDKSIKCEQNLGHDTMYWYKQDSKKFLKIMFSYNNKELIINETVPNRFSPKSPDKAHLNLHINSLELGDSAVYFCASSPAGEAQHFGDGTRLSIL.

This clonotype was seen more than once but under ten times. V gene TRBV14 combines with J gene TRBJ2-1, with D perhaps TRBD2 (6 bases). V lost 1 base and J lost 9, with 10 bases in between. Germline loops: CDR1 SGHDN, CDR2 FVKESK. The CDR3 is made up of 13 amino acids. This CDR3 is CASSQASATEQFF. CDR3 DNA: TGTGCCAGCAGCCAAGCTAGCGCTACTGAGCAGTTCTTC.

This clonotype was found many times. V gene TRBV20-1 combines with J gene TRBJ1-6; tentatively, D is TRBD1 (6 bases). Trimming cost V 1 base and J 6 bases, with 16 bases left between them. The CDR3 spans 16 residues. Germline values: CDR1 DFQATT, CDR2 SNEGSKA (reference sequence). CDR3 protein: CSARVEGVPSNSPLHF. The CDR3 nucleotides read TGCAGTGCTAGAGTGGAGGGGGTCCCTAGTAATTCACCCCTCCACTTT.

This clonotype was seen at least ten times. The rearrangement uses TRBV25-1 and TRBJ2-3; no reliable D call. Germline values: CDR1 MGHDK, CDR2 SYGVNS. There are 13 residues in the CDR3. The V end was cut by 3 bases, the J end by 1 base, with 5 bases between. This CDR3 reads CASSDEGTDTQYF. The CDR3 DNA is TGTGCCAGCAGTGACGAGGGCACAGATACGCAGTATTTT. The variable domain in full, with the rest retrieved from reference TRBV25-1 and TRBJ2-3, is EADIYQTPRYLVIGTGKKITLECSQTMGHDKMYWYQQDPGMELHLIHYSYGVNSTEKGDLSSESTVSRIRTEHFPLTLESARPSHTSQYLCASSDEGTDTQYFGPGTRLTVL.

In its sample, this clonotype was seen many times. The CDR3 protein is CASSFIGGQATLGEQYF. In DNA, the CDR3 is TGTGCCAGCAGTTTTATCGGAGGGCAGGCGACTTTGGGTGAGCAGTACTTC. This chain connects TRBV28 to TRBJ2-7, with a tentative D call TRBD2 (6 bases). The CDR3 has 17 residues. V lost 3 bases and J 7 bases, leaving 25 bases between the germline ends. Germline values: CDR1 MDHEN, CDR2 SYDVKM.

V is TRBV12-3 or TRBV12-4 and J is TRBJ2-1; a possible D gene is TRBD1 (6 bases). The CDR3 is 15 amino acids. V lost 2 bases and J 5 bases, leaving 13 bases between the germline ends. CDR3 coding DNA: TGTGCCAGCAGTTTAACCCAGGGGTCCCACAATGAGCAGTTCTTC. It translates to CASSLTQGSHNEQFF.